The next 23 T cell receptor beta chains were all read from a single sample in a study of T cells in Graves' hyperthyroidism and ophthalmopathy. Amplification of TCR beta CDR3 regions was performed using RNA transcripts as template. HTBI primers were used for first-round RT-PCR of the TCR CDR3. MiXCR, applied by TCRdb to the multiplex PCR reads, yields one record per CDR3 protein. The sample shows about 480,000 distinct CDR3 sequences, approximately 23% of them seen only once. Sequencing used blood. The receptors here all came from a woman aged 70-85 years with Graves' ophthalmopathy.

CDR3 protein: CASGLQDFSYNEQFF. The CDR3 DNA reads TGTGCCAGTGGGTTACAGGACTTCTCCTACAATGAGCAGTTCTTC. V gene TRBV19 combines with J gene TRBJ2-1; possibly TRBD1 or TRBD2 for D (5 bases each). V lost 8 bases, J lost 0 bases, and 14 bases lay in between. This CDR3 has 15 residues. The germline V gene has CDR1 LNHDA and CDR2 SQIVND (reference sequence).

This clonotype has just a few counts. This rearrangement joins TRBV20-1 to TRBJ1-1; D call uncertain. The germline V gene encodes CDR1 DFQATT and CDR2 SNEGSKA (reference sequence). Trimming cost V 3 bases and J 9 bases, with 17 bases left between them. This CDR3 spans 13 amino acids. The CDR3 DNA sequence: TGCAGTGCTAGGTTATACGGGGTTTCGAAAGCTTTCTTT. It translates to CSARLYGVSKAFF.

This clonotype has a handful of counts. In DNA, the CDR3 is TGCAGTGCGCCCACACCGGGGGCCTACGAGCAGTACTTC. Translated: CSAPTPGAYEQYF. This sequence joins TRBV20-1 and TRBJ2-7, with D possibly being TRBD2 (6 bases). The CDR3 extends over 13 amino acids. Germline-derived CDR1 and CDR2 are DFQATT and SNEGSKA (reference sequence). V dropped 6 bases and J dropped 2 bases, with 14 bases sitting between them.

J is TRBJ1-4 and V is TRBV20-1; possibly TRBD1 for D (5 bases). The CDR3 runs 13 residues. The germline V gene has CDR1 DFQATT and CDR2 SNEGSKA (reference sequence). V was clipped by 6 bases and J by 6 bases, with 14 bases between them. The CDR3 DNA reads TGCAGTGCCCTGACCGGGACTCATGAAAAACTGTTTTTT. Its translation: CSALTGTHEKLFF.

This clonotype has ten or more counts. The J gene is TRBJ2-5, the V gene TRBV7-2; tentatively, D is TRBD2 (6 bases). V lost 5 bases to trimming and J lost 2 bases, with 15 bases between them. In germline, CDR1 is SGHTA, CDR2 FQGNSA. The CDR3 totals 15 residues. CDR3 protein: CASSRGDWGQETQYF. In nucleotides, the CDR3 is TGTGCCAGCAGCCGCGGGGATTGGGGACAAGAGACCCAGTACTTC.

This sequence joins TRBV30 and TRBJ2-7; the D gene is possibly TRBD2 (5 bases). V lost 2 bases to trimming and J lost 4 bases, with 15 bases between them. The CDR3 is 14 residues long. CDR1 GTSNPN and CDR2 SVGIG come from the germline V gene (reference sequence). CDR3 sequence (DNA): TGTGCCTGGAGTACTAAAGCGGAGAAATACGAGCAGTACTTC. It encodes CAWSTKAEKYEQYF. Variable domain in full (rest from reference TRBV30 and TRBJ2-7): SQTIHQWPATLVQPVGSPLSLECTVEGTSNPNLYWYRQAAGRGLQLLFYSVGIGQISSEVPQNLSASRPQDRQFILSSKKLLLSDSGFYLCAWSTKAEKYEQYFGPGTRLTVT.

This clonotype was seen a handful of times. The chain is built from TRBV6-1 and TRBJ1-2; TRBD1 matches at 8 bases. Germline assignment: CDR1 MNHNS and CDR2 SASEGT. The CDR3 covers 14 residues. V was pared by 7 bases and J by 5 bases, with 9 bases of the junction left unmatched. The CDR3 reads CASTDRQGLYGYTF. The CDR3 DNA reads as TGTGCCAGCACCGACCGACAGGGGCTTTATGGCTACACCTTC.

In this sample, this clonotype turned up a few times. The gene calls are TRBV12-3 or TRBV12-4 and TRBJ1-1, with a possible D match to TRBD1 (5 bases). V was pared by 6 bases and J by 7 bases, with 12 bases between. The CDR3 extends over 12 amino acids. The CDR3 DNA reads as TGTGCCAGCAGGCGTGGGACCGTTGAAGCTTTCTTT. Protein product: CASRRGTVEAFF.

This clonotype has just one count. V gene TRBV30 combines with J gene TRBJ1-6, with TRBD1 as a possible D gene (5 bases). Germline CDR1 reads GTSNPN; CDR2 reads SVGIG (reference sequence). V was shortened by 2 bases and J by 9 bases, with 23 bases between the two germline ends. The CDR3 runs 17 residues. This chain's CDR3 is CAWSSRESVVGSSPLHF. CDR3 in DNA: TGTGCCTGGAGTAGCAGGGAATCGGTTGTGGGGAGTTCACCCCTCCACTTT.

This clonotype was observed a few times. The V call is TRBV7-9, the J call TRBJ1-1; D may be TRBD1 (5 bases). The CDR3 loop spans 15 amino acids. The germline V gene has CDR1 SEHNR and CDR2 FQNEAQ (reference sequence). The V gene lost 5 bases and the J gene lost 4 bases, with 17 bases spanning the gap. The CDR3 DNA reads TGTGCCAGCAGCGGAGGCCGGGGGTGGGGCACTGAAGCTTTCTTT. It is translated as CASSGGRGWGTEAFF.

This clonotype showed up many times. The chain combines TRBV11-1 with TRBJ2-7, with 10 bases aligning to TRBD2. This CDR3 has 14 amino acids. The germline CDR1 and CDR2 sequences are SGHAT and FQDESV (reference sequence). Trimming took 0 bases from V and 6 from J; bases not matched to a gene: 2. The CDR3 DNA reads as TGTGCCAGCAGCTTAGCCGGACTAGCGGTCGAGCAGTACTTC. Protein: CASSLAGLAVEQYF.

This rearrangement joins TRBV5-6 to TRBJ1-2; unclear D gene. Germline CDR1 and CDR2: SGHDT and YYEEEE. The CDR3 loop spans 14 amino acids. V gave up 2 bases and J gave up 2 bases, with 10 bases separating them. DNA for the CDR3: TGTGCCAGCAGCTTACTGGTCAGGAACTATGGCTACACCTTC. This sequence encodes CASSLLVRNYGYTF.

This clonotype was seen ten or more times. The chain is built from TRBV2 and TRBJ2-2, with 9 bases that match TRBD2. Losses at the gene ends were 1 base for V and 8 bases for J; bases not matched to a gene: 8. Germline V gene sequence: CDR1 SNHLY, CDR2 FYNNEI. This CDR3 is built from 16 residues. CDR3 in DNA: TGTGCCAGCAGTGAAGAGGCGGGAGGGCCACTTGGGGAGCTGTTTTTT. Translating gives CASSEEAGGPLGELFF.

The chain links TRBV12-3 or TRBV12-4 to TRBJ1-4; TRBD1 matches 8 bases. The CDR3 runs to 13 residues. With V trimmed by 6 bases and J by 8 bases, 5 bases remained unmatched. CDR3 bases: TGTGCCAGCAGCCTGAGACAGGGGGAAAAACTGTTTTTT. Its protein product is CASSLRQGEKLFF.

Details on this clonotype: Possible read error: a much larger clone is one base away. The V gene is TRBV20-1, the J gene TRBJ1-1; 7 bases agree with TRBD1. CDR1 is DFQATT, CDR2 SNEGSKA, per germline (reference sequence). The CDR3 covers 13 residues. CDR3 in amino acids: CSARDQGGGRALF. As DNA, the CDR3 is TGCAGTGCTAGAGATCAGGGGGGTGGACGAGCTCTCTTT.

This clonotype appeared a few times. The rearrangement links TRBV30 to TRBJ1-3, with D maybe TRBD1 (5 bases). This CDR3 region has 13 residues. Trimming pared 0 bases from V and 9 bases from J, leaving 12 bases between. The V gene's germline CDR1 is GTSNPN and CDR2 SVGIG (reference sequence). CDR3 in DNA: TGTGCCTGGAGTGTAGGGACCACAGGCACCATATATTTT. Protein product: CAWSVGTTGTIYF.

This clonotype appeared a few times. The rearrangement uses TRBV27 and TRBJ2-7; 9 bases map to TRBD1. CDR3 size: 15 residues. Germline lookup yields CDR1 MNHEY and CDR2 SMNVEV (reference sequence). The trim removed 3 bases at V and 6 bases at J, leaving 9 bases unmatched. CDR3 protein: CASSFGTGLLSEQYF. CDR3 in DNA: TGTGCCAGCAGTTTCGGGACAGGGCTTTTAAGCGAGCAGTACTTC.

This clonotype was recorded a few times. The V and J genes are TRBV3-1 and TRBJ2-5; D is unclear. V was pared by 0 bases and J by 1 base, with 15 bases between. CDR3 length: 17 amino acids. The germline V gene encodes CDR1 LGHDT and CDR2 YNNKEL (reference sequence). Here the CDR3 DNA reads TGTGCCAGCAGCCAAGAATTTTTCCCTAGGTTCCAAGAGACCCAGTACTTC. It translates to CASSQEFFPRFQETQYF.

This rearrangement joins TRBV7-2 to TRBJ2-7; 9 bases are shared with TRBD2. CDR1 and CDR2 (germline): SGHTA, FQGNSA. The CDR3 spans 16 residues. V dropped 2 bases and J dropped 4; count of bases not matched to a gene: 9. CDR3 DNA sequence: TGTGCCAGCAGCTTATATGCGCGGGAGGGCTCTTACGAGCAGTACTTC. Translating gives CASSLYAREGSYEQYF.

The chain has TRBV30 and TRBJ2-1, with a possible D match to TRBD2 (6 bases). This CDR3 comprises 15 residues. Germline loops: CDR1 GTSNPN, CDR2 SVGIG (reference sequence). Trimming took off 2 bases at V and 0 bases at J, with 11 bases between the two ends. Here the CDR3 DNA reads TGTGCCTGGAGTACTCTAGCGAGCTCCTACAATGAGCAGTTCTTC. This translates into CAWSTLASSYNEQFF.

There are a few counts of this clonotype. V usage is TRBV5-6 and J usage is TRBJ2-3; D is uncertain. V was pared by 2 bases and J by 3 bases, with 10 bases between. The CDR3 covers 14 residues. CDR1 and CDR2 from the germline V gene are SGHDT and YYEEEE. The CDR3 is CASSFVSRTDTQYF. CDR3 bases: TGTGCCAGCAGCTTCGTGAGCAGAACAGATACGCAGTATTTT.

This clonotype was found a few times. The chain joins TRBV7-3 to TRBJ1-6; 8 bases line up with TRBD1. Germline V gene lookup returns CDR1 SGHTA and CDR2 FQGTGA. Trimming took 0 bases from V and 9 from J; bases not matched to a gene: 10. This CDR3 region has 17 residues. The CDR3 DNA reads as TGTGCCAGCAGCTTAACGGGCCCCGGACAGGGTTCTTCACCCCTCCACTTT. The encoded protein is CASSLTGPGQGSSPLHF.

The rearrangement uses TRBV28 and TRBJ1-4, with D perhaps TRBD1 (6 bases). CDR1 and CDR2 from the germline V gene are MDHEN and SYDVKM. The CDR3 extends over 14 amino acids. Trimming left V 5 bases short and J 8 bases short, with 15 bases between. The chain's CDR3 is CASSLTGSLEKLFF. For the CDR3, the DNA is TGTGCCAGCAGTCTGACAGGCTCGTTGGAAAAACTGTTTTTT.